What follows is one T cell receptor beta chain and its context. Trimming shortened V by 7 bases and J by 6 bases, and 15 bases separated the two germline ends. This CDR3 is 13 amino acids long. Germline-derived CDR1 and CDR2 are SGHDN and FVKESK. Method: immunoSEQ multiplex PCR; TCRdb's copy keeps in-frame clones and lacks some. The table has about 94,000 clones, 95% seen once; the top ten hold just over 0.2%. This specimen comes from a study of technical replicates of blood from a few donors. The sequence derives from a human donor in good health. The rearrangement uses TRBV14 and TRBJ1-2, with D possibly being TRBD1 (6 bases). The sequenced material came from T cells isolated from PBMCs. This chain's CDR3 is CASTRGGSDGYTF. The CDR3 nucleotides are TGTGCCAGCACCCGAGGGGGATCGGATGGCTACACCTTC.